The 26 T cell receptor beta chains below come from one sample, sequenced in a study of blood T cells in healthy people across ages. Alongside a J-beta primer mix, a sample-barcoded 5' primer served in a second PCR lasting about 6 to 12 cycles. One entry per CDR3 protein results from TCRdb running MiXCR on the 5' RACE reads. The table lists just under 750,000 distinct CDR3 sequences, approximately 21% of them singletons. Material: blood. These receptors were taken from a man between 65 and 85 years old in good health.

This clonotype was detected ten times or more. V usage is TRBV3-1 and J usage is TRBJ2-5; D unresolved. In germline, CDR1 is LGHDT, CDR2 YNNKEL (reference sequence). V dropped 5 bases and J dropped 1 base, with 8 bases sitting between them. The CDR3 runs 13 residues. The CDR3 loop reads CASSSTAQETQYF. The CDR3 DNA is TGTGCCAGCAGCTCTACGGCCCAAGAGACCCAGTACTTC.

This clonotype was detected a few times. The chain has TRBV5-1 and TRBJ1-6; D might be TRBD1 (6 bases). The CDR3 is 15 amino acids. Trimming took off 3 bases at V and 7 bases at J, with 14 bases between the two ends. Germline CDR1 reads SGHRS; CDR2 reads YFSETQ. In nucleotides, the CDR3 is TGCGCCAGCAGCTATGAGGGACACCTGAATTCACCCCTCCACTTT. Its protein is CASSYEGHLNSPLHF.

The chain couples TRBV5-1 to TRBJ2-3; D is undetermined. Germline V CDR1 and CDR2: SGHRS, YFSETQ. CDR3 length: 15 amino acids. V was shortened by 4 bases and J by 1 base, with 13 bases between the two germline ends. Written as DNA, the CDR3 is TGCGCCAGCAGCCAAGACGGGCACGGCACAGATACGCAGTATTTT. Its protein product is CASSQDGHGTDTQYF.

The chain links TRBV7-8 to TRBJ1-2; tentative D call: TRBD1 (5 bases). V was pared by 4 bases and J by 4 bases, with 10 bases between. Germline-derived CDR1 and CDR2 are SGHVS and FQNEAQ. This CDR3 has 13 residues. The CDR3 DNA reads as TGTGCCAGCAGCTCTGACAGATTCTATGGCTACACCTTC. Translation gives CASSSDRFYGYTF.

This clonotype has a handful of counts. The V gene is TRBV11-2, the J gene TRBJ2-3; D possibly corresponds to TRBD1 (7 bases). Per germline, CDR1 SGHAT and CDR2 FQNNGV. The CDR3 is 17 residues long. Trimming cost V 2 bases and J 3 bases, with 18 bases left between them. The CDR3 coding sequence is TGTGCCAGCAGCTTACTTGCAGGGGGGTTTAAAACAGATACGCAGTATTTT. The encoded protein is CASSLLAGGFKTDTQYF.

The rearrangement joins TRBV5-1 to TRBJ2-7; D is perhaps TRBD1 (6 bases). Trimming cost V 0 bases and J 0 bases, with 10 bases left between them. CDR3 size: 15 residues. Per germline, CDR1 SGHRS and CDR2 YFSETQ. This chain's CDR3 is CASSLAGDTSYEQYV. As DNA, the CDR3 is TGCGCCAGCAGCTTGGCCGGGGACACCTCCTACGAGCAGTACGTC.

This chain links TRBV27 with TRBJ1-2; D possibly corresponds to TRBD1 (5 bases). CDR3 length equals 15 residues. With 0 bases removed from V and 4 bases from J, the gap between germline ends came to 12 bases. CDR1 is MNHEY and CDR2 is SMNVEV in the germline V gene (reference sequence). DNA of the CDR3: TGTGCCAGCAGTTTATCCCCGACAGACCTCTATGGCTACACCTTC. Amino acids: CASSLSPTDLYGYTF.

The V call is TRBV29-1, the J call TRBJ2-7; TRBD2 agrees at 12 bases. The germline V gene encodes CDR1 SQVTM and CDR2 ANQGSEA. The V segment lost 7 bases and the J segment 5 bases; nucleotides outside the gene matches: 6. This CDR3 is built from 13 residues. In DNA form, the CDR3 reads TGCAGCGCTGGACTAGCGGGGATCAACGAGCAGTACTTC. This gives the protein CSAGLAGINEQYF.

A few counts support this clonotype. V is TRBV29-1 and J is TRBJ1-1; 9 bases are shared with TRBD1. Germline values: CDR1 SQVTM, CDR2 ANQGSEA. This CDR3 has 16 amino acids. The V gene end was trimmed by 4 bases and the J gene end by 0 bases; junction bases not matched to a gene: 9. The CDR3 region has the DNA TGCAGCGTTGGGGGACAGACAGGGGGTGTGAACACTGAAGCTTTCTTT. This encodes CSVGGQTGGVNTEAFF.

This clonotype was observed a handful of times. The rearrangement joins TRBV10-3 to TRBJ2-5, with no clear D. The V gene lost 5 bases and the J gene lost 2 bases, with 15 bases spanning the gap. CDR1 and CDR2 (germline): ENHRY, SYGVKD. The CDR3 loop spans 15 amino acids. The chain's CDR3 is CAISTQKSRQETQYF. The CDR3 nucleotides are TGTGCCATCAGTACACAGAAGAGTCGGCAAGAGACCCAGTACTTC.

J is TRBJ2-5 and V is TRBV20-1; TRBD1 aligns across 9 bases. Germline V gene data show CDR1 as DFQATT and CDR2 as SNEGSKA (reference sequence). The CDR3 length is 15 residues. V shed 2 bases and J 6 bases; nucleotides not matched to a gene: 10. The CDR3: CSARSPGQGLKTQYF. The CDR3 bases are TGCAGTGCTAGATCCCCGGGACAGGGTTTGAAGACCCAGTACTTC.

This clonotype was detected only a few times. V and J are TRBV18 and TRBJ2-7; perhaps TRBD1 as D (6 bases). CDR3 length: 16 residues. Per the germline V gene, CDR1 is KGHSH and CDR2 is LQKENI. Between the trimmed V and J ends, which lost 4 bases and 6 bases, there was a span of 22 bases. This chain's CDR3 is CASSRYVGTSSGEQYF. Here the CDR3 DNA reads TGTGCCAGCTCACGATATGTCGGGACATCATCTGGCGAGCAGTACTTC.

This clonotype was detected only a few times. An end of the junction differs from the germline gene, which may be a read error. Here the CDR3 reads CASSPRDRAVTGEPFF. The DNA for the CDR3 is TGCGCCAGCAGCCCCCGGGACAGGGCGGTCACCGGGGAGCCGTTTTTT. The chain recombines TRBV4-1 with TRBJ2-2, with 9 positions matching TRBD1. The CDR3 consists of 16 residues. Looked up from germline, CDR1 is MGHRA and CDR2 is YSYEKL.

This clonotype turned up a few times. This rearrangement joins TRBV7-9 to TRBJ1-2; D is unresolved. The V and J ends lost 7 bases and 8 bases respectively, with 17 bases between them. The CDR3 sequence is 13 residues long. Germline V CDR1 and CDR2: SEHNR, FQNEAQ (reference sequence). The CDR3 protein is CASTDYLLLGYTF. For the CDR3, the DNA is TGTGCCAGCACCGATTACCTTTTGTTGGGCTACACCTTC.

The V call is TRBV29-1, the J call TRBJ1-1; 9 bases map to TRBD1. The V gene end was trimmed by 8 bases and the J gene end by 5 bases; junction bases not matched to a gene: 6. The V gene's germline CDR1 is SQVTM and CDR2 ANQGSEA. This CDR3 region has 12 residues. CDR3 in DNA: TGCAGCCACGGGACAGGGAATACTGAAGCTTTCTTT. Residues: CSHGTGNTEAFF.

This clonotype was found a few times. The chain has TRBV27 and TRBJ1-1; the D gene is possibly TRBD1 (5 bases). CDR3 length: 15 residues. Looked up from germline, CDR1 is MNHEY and CDR2 is SMNVEV (reference sequence). The V and J ends lost 2 bases and 7 bases respectively, with 17 bases between them. DNA for the CDR3: TGTGCCAGCAGTTTAATTCCGACAGAGAAATATGAAGCTTTCTTT. Translation: CASSLIPTEKYEAFF.

This clonotype was counted a few times. The chain combines TRBV7-9 with TRBJ2-3; tentative D call: TRBD2 (5 bases). V gave up 2 bases and J gave up 0 bases, with 9 bases separating them. This CDR3 has 15 amino acids. Germline values: CDR1 SEHNR, CDR2 FQNEAQ (reference sequence). This chain's CDR3 is CASSLSGDSTDTQYF. The CDR3 DNA is TGTGCCAGCAGCTTAAGCGGAGACAGCACAGATACGCAGTATTTT.

V usage is TRBV15 and J usage is TRBJ2-5; TRBD2 agrees at 8 bases. The CDR3 totals 14 residues. Germline assignment: CDR1 LNHNV and CDR2 YYDKDF (reference sequence). The V gene end was trimmed by 0 bases and the J gene end by 5 bases; junction bases not matched to a gene: 2. This CDR3 is CATSRDAGGETQYF. The CDR3 region has the DNA TGTGCCACCAGCAGAGATGCGGGGGGTGAGACCCAGTACTTC.

The J gene is TRBJ2-5, the V gene TRBV3-1; no definite D call. CDR1 is LGHDT and CDR2 is YNNKEL in the germline V gene (reference sequence). The CDR3 is 12 amino acids. Trimming stripped 0 bases from V and 6 bases from J, with 5 bases between. CDR3 in amino acids: CASSQDLQTQYF. The CDR3 nucleotides read TGTGCCAGCAGCCAAGATCTACAGACCCAGTACTTC.

V is TRBV4-1 and J is TRBJ2-3; TRBD1 agrees at 7 bases. CDR1 and CDR2 from the germline V gene are MGHRA and YSYEKL. After removal of 3 bases from V and 1 base from J, the junction contained 4 bases not matched to a gene. The CDR3 runs to 15 residues. The CDR3 DNA is TGCGCCAGCAGCCATGAGGACAGGCGCACAGATACGCAGTATTTT. Protein product: CASSHEDRRTDTQYF.

J is TRBJ1-2 and V is TRBV29-1, with 7 bases fitting TRBD1. The trim removed 6 bases at V and 5 bases at J, leaving 6 bases unmatched. Germline CDR1 and CDR2: SQVTM and ANQGSEA. CDR3 length: 12 residues. CDR3 sequence reads: CSVPGQRYGYTF. The DNA for the CDR3 is TGCAGCGTACCGGGACAGAGATATGGCTACACCTTC.

This chain connects TRBV12-3 or TRBV12-4 to TRBJ2-5; 9 nucleotides line up with TRBD1. V shed 6 bases and J 6 bases; nucleotides not matched to a gene: 17. The CDR3 is 17 residues long. The chain's CDR3 is CASSLRLTGGTAKTQYF. The CDR3 DNA is TGTGCCAGCAGCCTTCGGTTGACAGGGGGAACGGCCAAGACCCAGTACTTC.

The genes are TRBV28 and TRBJ1-5, with 8 bases identical to TRBD1. The CDR3 has 15 amino acids. Trimming took 3 bases from V and 4 from J; bases not matched to a gene: 5. Germline V gene lookup returns CDR1 MDHEN and CDR2 SYDVKM. The CDR3 here is CASSLTGAVNQPQHF. CDR3 in DNA: TGTGCCAGCAGTTTGACAGGGGCTGTTAATCAGCCCCAGCATTTT.

About this clonotype itself: At one boundary the junction diverges from the germline segment, which might be a read error. The V and J genes are TRBV5-1 and TRBJ2-1, with 10 positions matching TRBD1. Germline-derived CDR1 and CDR2 are SGHRS and YFSETQ. This CDR3 has 16 amino acids. The CDR3 region is CAGSKGQGSSYNEQFF. Written as DNA, the CDR3 is TGCGCCGGCAGCAAGGGACAGGGGAGCTCCTACAATGAGCAGTTCTTC.

This clonotype appeared many times. The V and J genes are TRBV7-2 and TRBJ2-5; TRBD2 matches 13 bases. The CDR3 loop spans 16 amino acids. Per the germline V gene, CDR1 is SGHTA and CDR2 is FQGNSA. J gave up 2 bases and V 1 base, and 1 base lay outside the gene matches. As DNA, the CDR3 is TGTGCCAGCAGCTTAGGGACTAGCGGGGGACAAGAGACCCAGTACTTC. Translation: CASSLGTSGGQETQYF.

The chain combines TRBV7-8 with TRBJ2-1; 10 bases align to TRBD1. With the DNA end fitting TRBJ2-7 better, the J assignment may be wrong. Germline lookup yields CDR1 SGHVS and CDR2 FQNEAQ. This CDR3 spans 14 amino acids. The CDR3 coding sequence is TGTGCCAGCAGCATCCGGGACAGGGGAAACGAGCAGTACTTC. Translating gives CASSIRDRGNEQYF.